This passage covers 30 T cell receptor beta chains from one sample sequenced in a study of T cell responses to AZD1222 COVID-19 vaccine. Profiled with immunoSEQ multiplex PCR; TCRdb holds only in-frame clones, not every one. The profile shows about 120,000 clones, approximately 90% of them singletons. This specimen was peripheral blood, taken on day 0 of AZD1222 vaccination. These receptors were collected from an adult in good health.

The chain uses TRBV11-2 and TRBJ1-5; D perhaps matches TRBD1 (5 bases). V lost 2 bases and J 5 bases, leaving 10 bases between the germline ends. The CDR3 extends over 14 amino acids. In germline, CDR1 is SGHAT, CDR2 FQNNGV. The CDR3 sequence: CASSLITGDQPQHF. CDR3 in DNA: TGTGCCAGCAGCTTAATCACAGGCGATCAGCCCCAGCATTTT.

The rearrangement links TRBV9 to TRBJ1-1; the match to TRBD1 covers 8 bases. V lost 0 bases, J lost 1 base, and 5 bases stayed unmatched. The germline gives CDR1 SGDLS, CDR2 YYNGEE. This CDR3 has 16 amino acids. The CDR3 DNA is TGTGCCAGCAGCGTAGAAGACAGGGGAGGGAACACTGAAGCTTTCTTT. As protein: CASSVEDRGGNTEAFF.

The V and J genes are TRBV27 and TRBJ2-1, with 14 bases lining up with TRBD2. CDR3 length equals 15 residues. Germline CDR1 is MNHEY and CDR2 is SMNVEV (reference sequence). V was pared by 2 bases and J by 11 bases, with 5 bases of the junction left unmatched. The CDR3, as DNA: TGTGCCAGCAGTTTACTGACTAGCGGGGGGGGAAAGCAGTTCTTC. Its protein product is CASSLLTSGGGKQFF.

The chain couples TRBV19 to TRBJ2-4; D unclear. V was clipped by 3 bases and J by 2 bases, with 11 bases between them. Germline V lookup: CDR1 LNHDA, CDR2 SQIVND (reference sequence). The CDR3 sequence is 15 residues long. CDR3 DNA sequence: TGTGCCAGTAGTATCTCTCTTTTTTCCAAAAACATTCAGTACTTC. It is translated as CASSISLFSKNIQYF.

With regard to this clone: Other DNA variants within this sample encode the same CDR3. The CDR3 sequence is CASSLGSDTQYF. For the CDR3, the DNA is TGCGCCAGCAGCTTGGGATCGGATACGCAGTATTTT. The gene calls are TRBV5-1 and TRBJ2-3; D call uncertain. There are 12 residues in the CDR3. CDR1 is SGHRS, CDR2 YFSETQ, per germline. Between the trimmed V and J ends, which lost 0 bases and 6 bases, there was a span of 5 bases.

V gene TRBV7-8 combines with J gene TRBJ1-3; D may be TRBD1 (5 bases). The CDR3 is 14 amino acids. Trimming took off 5 bases at V and 8 bases at J, with 16 bases between the two ends. Germline V lookup: CDR1 SGHVS, CDR2 FQNEAQ. CDR3 sequence: CASSLQQGLDTIYF. The CDR3 DNA sequence: TGTGCCAGCAGCCTACAGCAGGGACTTGACACCATATATTTT.

The rearrangement links TRBV18 to TRBJ2-5, with D unclear. Germline values: CDR1 KGHSH, CDR2 LQKENI. This CDR3 comprises 12 residues. Between the trimmed V and J ends, which lost 3 bases and 1 base, there was a span of 3 bases. CDR3 in amino acids: CASSPAQETQYF. In DNA form, the CDR3 reads TGTGCCAGCTCACCGGCCCAAGAGACCCAGTACTTC.

This clone has just one count. The J gene is TRBJ1-6, the V gene TRBV7-2; the D is unclear. This CDR3 has 16 residues. Between the trimmed V and J ends, which lost 4 bases and 7 bases, there was a span of 17 bases. Germline CDR1 is SGHTA and CDR2 is FQGNSA. The DNA for the CDR3 is TGTGCCAGCAGCTGGATCCGGACCACGGGGAATTCACCCCTCCACTTT. Translating gives CASSWIRTTGNSPLHF.

The chain joins TRBV27 to TRBJ1-4; 7 bases line up with TRBD1. This CDR3 is 14 amino acids long. V trimming: 9 bases; J trimming: 8 bases; junction bases outside the gene matches: 12. Per the germline V gene, CDR1 is MNHEY and CDR2 is SMNVEV (reference sequence). CDR3 region: CASAQNRDSEKLFF. The DNA of the CDR3 is TGTGCCAGTGCCCAAAACCGGGACAGCGAAAAACTGTTTTTT.

V is TRBV28 and J is TRBJ1-3, with 7 bases identical to TRBD1. The trim removed 8 bases at V and 2 bases at J, leaving 9 bases unmatched. CDR1 is MDHEN, CDR2 SYDVKM, per germline. CDR3 length equals 15 residues. The CDR3 region has the DNA TGTGCCAGCCTCTTGGGAGGGGGCGCTGGAAACACCATATATTTT. Its translation is CASLLGGGAGNTIYF.

V is TRBV18 and J is TRBJ1-1; D is unclear. This CDR3 is built from 13 residues. CDR1 and CDR2 from the germline V gene are KGHSH and LQKENI. V was shortened by 2 bases and J by 5 bases, with 9 bases between the two germline ends. CDR3 residues: CASSPKVGTEAFF. In DNA form, the CDR3 reads TGTGCCAGCTCACCAAAGGTCGGGACTGAAGCTTTCTTT. The full variable domain, completed using reference TRBV18 and TRBJ1-1, is NAGVMQNPRHLVRRRGQEARLRCSPMKGHSHVYWYRQLPEEGLKFMVYLQKENIIDESGMPKERFSAEFPKEGPSILRIQQVVRGDSAAYFCASSPKVGTEAFFGQGTRLTVV.

The V gene is TRBV5-8, the J gene TRBJ1-1; D gene ambiguous. This CDR3 region has 10 residues. The V gene's germline CDR1 is SGHTS and CDR2 YDEGEE. The V gene lost 0 bases and the J gene lost 6 bases, with 0 bases spanning the gap. DNA of the CDR3: TGTGCCAGCAGCTTGGCTGAAGCTTTCTTT. This codes for CASSLAEAFF.

This chain joins TRBV7-9 and TRBJ2-1, with 7 bases that match TRBD2. Germline loops: CDR1 SEHNR, CDR2 FQNEAQ (reference sequence). The length of the CDR3 is 16 residues. Trimming at V came to 2 bases and at J to 3 bases, leaving 7 bases not matched to a gene. The CDR3 DNA is TGTGCCAGCAGCTTATTGGCCGGGGGGAGCTACAATGAGCAGTTCTTC. Translated: CASSLLAGGSYNEQFF.

The V call is TRBV5-4, the J call TRBJ2-7, with D tentatively TRBD1 or TRBD2 (5 bases each). Trimming removed 10 bases from V and 0 bases from J, with 17 bases in between. Per the germline V gene, CDR1 is SGHNT and CDR2 is YYREEE (reference sequence). The CDR3 is 14 amino acids. DNA for the CDR3: TGTGCCCCAGGTCGGGACGGATACTCCTACGAGCAGTACTTC. Protein: CAPGRDGYSYEQYF.

This clone was observed once. This chain connects TRBV7-9 to TRBJ1-4, with 7 positions matching TRBD1. Germline V gives CDR1 SEHNR, CDR2 FQNEAQ (reference sequence). There are 16 residues in the CDR3. V dropped 0 bases and J dropped 6; count of bases not matched to a gene: 7. In nucleotides, the CDR3 is TGTGCCAGCAGCTTAGCGCAGGGGGGCGATGATGAAAAACTGTTTTTT. This gives the protein CASSLAQGGDDEKLFF.

The sample holds one count of this clone. V is TRBV7-9 and J is TRBJ2-1, with TRBD1 matching over 8 bases. Trimming took 5 bases from V and 4 from J; bases not matched to a gene: 7. The CDR3 runs to 15 residues. Germline CDR1 is SEHNR and CDR2 is FQNEAQ (reference sequence). The CDR3 here is CASSQTGAMYNEQFF. The CDR3 nucleotides are TGTGCCAGCAGCCAGACAGGGGCGATGTACAATGAGCAGTTCTTC.

The gene calls are TRBV4-3 and TRBJ1-2; D ambiguous. The CDR3 consists of 15 residues. V lost 0 bases, J lost 5 bases, and 13 bases lay in between. CDR1 is LGHNA and CDR2 is YSLEER in the germline V gene. The DNA for the CDR3 is TGCGCCAGCAGCCAAGAGCTAAGTTTATTGTATGGCTACACCTTC. It specifies CASSQELSLLYGYTF.

The rearrangement links TRBV7-9 to TRBJ1-2, with 11 bases fitting TRBD1. The CDR3 extends over 15 amino acids. V shed 4 bases and J 4 bases; nucleotides not matched to a gene: 5. Germline V gives CDR1 SEHNR, CDR2 FQNEAQ (reference sequence). The CDR3 sequence: CASSWDRGGPYGYTF. The DNA for the CDR3 is TGTGCCAGCAGCTGGGACAGGGGGGGACCCTATGGCTACACCTTC. Using reference TRBV7-9 and TRBJ1-2 for the parts outside the CDR3, the full variable domain is DTGVSQNPRHKITKRGQNVTFRCDPISEHNRLYWYRQTLGQGPEFLTYFQNEAQLEKSRLLSDRFSAERPKGSFSTLEIQRTEQGDSAMYLCASSWDRGGPYGYTFGSGTRLTVV.

V gene TRBV2 combines with J gene TRBJ2-3; 9 positions match TRBD2. In germline, CDR1 is SNHLY, CDR2 FYNNEI. The junction had 5 bases not matched to a gene; V was cut back by 7 bases and J by 0 bases. There are 15 residues in the CDR3. In DNA, the CDR3 is TGTGCCAGCATTCTAGCGGGAAAGAGCACAGATACGCAGTATTTT. This encodes CASILAGKSTDTQYF.

The V gene is TRBV19, the J gene TRBJ2-2; TRBD2 is a possible D gene (6 bases). Per the germline V gene, CDR1 is LNHDA and CDR2 is SQIVND (reference sequence). The CDR3 is made up of 14 amino acids. The V gene lost 6 bases and the J gene lost 3 bases, with 11 bases spanning the gap. The CDR3 loop is CASSGGPYTGELFF. The CDR3 DNA reads as TGTGCCAGTAGCGGGGGACCGTACACCGGGGAGCTGTTTTTT.

V is TRBV3-1 (or the pseudogene TRBV3-2) and J is TRBJ1-3; tentative D call: TRBD1 (5 bases). V gave up 1 base and J gave up 7 bases, with 8 bases separating them. Germline-derived CDR1 and CDR2 are LGHDT and YNNKEL (reference sequence). The CDR3 has 13 residues. The CDR3 DNA follows: TGTGCCAGCAGCCAAGCTGCAGGGAACACCATATATTTT. This sequence encodes CASSQAAGNTIYF.

The rearrangement links TRBV12-3 or TRBV12-4 to TRBJ1-5; maybe TRBD1 (5 bases). The CDR3 loop spans 13 amino acids. The V end lost 3 bases, the J end lost 6 bases, and 9 bases lay between the germline ends. The DNA for the CDR3 is TGTGCCAGCAGTTTTCGGGGGGGTCAGCCCCAGCATTTT. This sequence encodes CASSFRGGQPQHF.

V gene TRBV11-3 combines with J gene TRBJ2-1; 8 positions agree with TRBD2. This CDR3 has 15 residues. The junction had 3 bases not matched to a gene; V was cut back by 2 bases and J by 3 bases. The germline V gene has CDR1 SGHNT and CDR2 YENEEA. The CDR3 loop is CASSLTAGVYNEQFF. In DNA, the CDR3 is TGTGCCAGCAGCTTAACAGCGGGGGTCTACAATGAGCAGTTCTTC.

The chain uses TRBV2 and TRBJ1-5; a possible D gene is TRBD1 (5 bases). CDR1 is SNHLY and CDR2 is FYNNEI in the germline V gene. V was shortened by 4 bases and J by 6 bases, with 10 bases between the two germline ends. The CDR3 length is 13 residues. Here the CDR3 DNA reads TGTGCCAGCAGTGGACAGCCGGCTCAGCCCCAGCATTTT. This gives the protein CASSGQPAQPQHF.

This clone was observed a few times. The chain links TRBV11-2 to TRBJ1-3; D call uncertain. Germline V CDR1 and CDR2: SGHAT, FQNNGV. Trimming shortened V by 7 bases and J by 8 bases, and 9 bases separated the two germline ends. This CDR3 is built from 11 residues. In DNA, the CDR3 is TGTGCCAGCACCCTGTTTGACACCATATATTTT. Amino acids: CASTLFDTIYF.

This chain joins TRBV19 and TRBJ1-2, with D possibly TRBD1 on 5 matching bases. The CDR3 contains 17 residues. The germline gives CDR1 LNHDA, CDR2 SQIVND (reference sequence). The V gene lost 1 base and the J gene lost 7 bases, with 22 bases spanning the gap. CDR3 DNA sequence: TGTGCCAGTAGTATAGTTGAGTTCCGGGGGACTATCGGTGGCTACACCTTC. This gives the protein CASSIVEFRGTIGGYTF.

The genes are TRBV5-1 and TRBJ1-4; 7 bases map to TRBD1. The CDR3 length is 15 residues. Germline CDR1 is SGHRS and CDR2 is YFSETQ. J lost 6 bases, V lost 4 bases, and 9 bases had no gene match. The CDR3 nucleotides are TGCGCCAGCAGCCCGCCCGATGACAGGGATGAAAAACTGTTTTTT. Its translation: CASSPPDDRDEKLFF. The entire variable domain, with the rest obtained from reference TRBV5-1 and TRBJ1-4, is as follows: KAGVTQTPRYLIKTRGQQVTLSCSPISGHRSVSWYQQTPGQGLQFLFEYFSETQRNKGNFPGRFSGRQFSNSRSEMNVSTLELGDSALYLCASSPPDDRDEKLFFGSGTQLSVL.

V is TRBV4-3 and J is TRBJ1-4; TRBD1 aligns across 7 bases. The CDR3 runs to 16 residues. V lost 0 bases, J lost 7 bases, and 8 bases stayed unmatched. The V gene's germline CDR1 is LGHNA and CDR2 YSLEER. The CDR3 DNA reads as TGCGCCAGCAGCCAAGATCAGGAGGGGGCGCGTGAAAAACTGTTTTTT. It encodes CASSQDQEGAREKLFF.

The chain is built from TRBV4-2 and TRBJ2-6; TRBD2 aligns across 11 bases. The junction had 13 bases not matched to a gene; V was cut back by 0 bases and J by 0 bases. Germline V lookup: CDR1 LGHNA, CDR2 YNFKEQ. CDR3 length equals 22 residues. In DNA form, the CDR3 reads TGTGCCAGCAGCCAAGATAATTCGAGGACTAGCGGGCCCAACTCTGGGGCCAACGTCCTGACTTTC. Its translation: CASSQDNSRTSGPNSGANVLTF.

The chain recombines TRBV6-5 with TRBJ1-3, with D possibly TRBD1 on 6 matching bases. The CDR3 is 12 residues long. V lost 8 bases and J 2 bases, leaving 7 bases between the germline ends. Germline values: CDR1 MNHEY, CDR2 SVGAGI. CDR3 nucleotide sequence: TGTGCCAGCGAGGGGGCTGGAAACACCATATATTTT. Amino acids: CASEGAGNTIYF.